Listed below are T cell receptor beta chains from one sample, sequenced in a study of graft-versus-host responses after intestinal transplantation. The antigens of these receptors remain unknown. Profiled with immunoSEQ multiplex PCR; TCRdb holds only in-frame clones, not every one. The repertoire holds around 110,000 clones, with 90% to 95% as singletons. The material sequenced was unstimulated CD4+ T cells sorted from spleen or lymph node cells, taken before transplant. Receptor source: a human donor who was the organ donor for an intestinal transplant. Both conserved end residues are part of each CDR3. The D gene is left open where the match is weak. Size is omitted from some rows. Given values are once, few, many or a class for expanded clones.

J: TRBJ2-3; D: TRBD1; V: TRBV19; size: NA; CDR3: CASSIQGADTQYF; DNA: TGTGCCAGTAGTATACAGGGGGCAGATACGCAGTATTTT
J: TRBJ2-5; D: NA; V: TRBV18; size: NA; CDR3: CASSPPGDETQYF; DNA: TGTGCCAGCTCACCGCCCGGGGATGAGACCCAGTACTTC
J: TRBJ2-1; D: TRBD2; V: TRBV6-6; size: NA; CDR3: CASSYSWEGLEQFF; DNA: TGTGCCAGCAGTTACTCGTGGGAGGGCCTGGAGCAGTTCTTC
J: TRBJ2-5; D: NA; V: TRBV6-5; size: NA; CDR3: CASMSRETQYF; DNA: TGTGCCAGCATGAGTAGAGAGACCCAGTACTTC
J: TRBJ1-1; D: NA; V: TRBV5-1; size: NA; CDR3: CASSVQGDNTEAFF; DNA: TGCGCCAGCAGCGTACAGGGTGATAACACTGAAGCTTTCTTT
J: TRBJ2-3; D: TRBD2; V: TRBV11-2; size: NA; CDR3: CASSLGLATDTQYF; DNA: TGTGCCAGCAGCTTAGGACTAGCCACAGATACGCAGTATTTT
J: TRBJ2-7; D: TRBD2; V: TRBV7-2; size: NA; CDR3: CASSLARSTSAYEQYF; DNA: TGTGCCAGTAGCTTAGCGCGGTCGACTAGCGCTTACGAGCAGTACTTC
J: TRBJ2-3; D: TRBD2; V: TRBV7-9; size: once; CDR3: CASSLWLAGPDTQYF; DNA: TGTGCCAGCAGCTTATGGTTAGCGGGCCCAGATACGCAGTATTTT
J: TRBJ1-2; D: NA; V: TRBV9; size: NA; CDR3: CASSVAGYGYTF; DNA: TGTGCCAGCAGCGTAGCAGGCTATGGCTACACCTTC
J: TRBJ2-5; D: TRBD2; V: TRBV11-2; size: NA; CDR3: CASSLEGLAGFQETQYF; DNA: TGTGCCAGCAGCTTAGAGGGACTAGCGGGTTTCCAAGAGACCCAGTACTTC
J: TRBJ2-7; D: NA; V: TRBV28; size: NA; CDR3: CASSFQQGGF; DNA: TGTGCCAGCAGTTTTCAGCAGGGCGGGTTC
J: TRBJ2-1; D: TRBD2; V: TRBV5-4; size: NA; CDR3: CASSGGLLSSYNEQFF; DNA: TGTGCCAGCAGCGGGGGACTACTCAGCTCCTACAATGAGCAGTTCTTC
J: TRBJ2-5; D: NA; V: TRBV6-6; size: NA; CDR3: CASSGTAGNQETQYF; DNA: TGTGCCAGCAGTGGGACAGCGGGCAACCAAGAGACCCAGTACTTC
J: TRBJ2-6; D: NA; V: TRBV6-6; size: once; CDR3: CASRVLGSGANVLTF; DNA: TGTGCCAGCCGGGTGCTGGGCTCTGGGGCCAACGTCCTGACTTTC
J: TRBJ2-5; D: NA; V: TRBV7-2; size: NA; CDR3: CASSLVSGLRETQYF; DNA: TGTGCCAGCAGCTTAGTGTCCGGGCTCCGGGAGACCCAGTACTTC
J: TRBJ1-2; D: NA; V: TRBV10-3; size: NA; CDR3: CAISEAGRNYGYTF; DNA: TGTGCCATCAGTGAAGCAGGGAGGAACTATGGCTACACCTTC
J: TRBJ2-7; D: TRBD1; V: TRBV5-1; size: few; CDR3: CASSLDRVPYEQYF; DNA: TGCGCCAGCAGCTTAGACAGGGTCCCCTACGAGCAGTACTTC
J: TRBJ2-1; D: NA; V: TRBV30; size: NA; CDR3: CAWSSQGGGLIRSEQFF; DNA: TGTGCCTGGAGCTCTCAGGGGGGGGGACTCATCCGTAGTGAGCAGTTCTTC
J: TRBJ2-2; D: TRBD2; V: TRBV2; size: NA; CDR3: CASRLAGSTGELFF; DNA: TGTGCCAGTAGACTAGCGGGAAGCACCGGGGAGCTGTTTTTT
J: TRBJ2-3; D: NA; V: TRBV19; size: NA; CDR3: CASSPTRLTDTQYF; DNA: TGTGCCAGTAGCCCTACTAGACTCACAGATACGCAGTATTTT
J: TRBJ2-2; D: NA; V: TRBV25-1; size: once; CDR3: CASGPTGELFF; DNA: TGTGCCTCAGGTCCTACCGGGGAGCTGTTTTTT
J: TRBJ1-2; D: TRBD1; V: TRBV23-1; size: NA; CDR3: CASSSQGALLYGYTF; DNA: TGCGCCAGCAGTTCTCAGGGGGCTTTATTATATGGCTACACCTTC
J: TRBJ2-2; D: TRBD1; V: TRBV15; size: NA; CDR3: CATSRRTGTGSGELFF; DNA: TGTGCCACCAGCCGAAGAACCGGGACAGGGTCCGGGGAGCTGTTTTTT
J: TRBJ2-7; D: TRBD2; V: TRBV4-1; size: NA; CDR3: CASSQEKALAVYEQYF; DNA: TGCGCCAGCAGCCAAGAAAAGGCACTAGCGGTCTACGAGCAGTACTTC
J: TRBJ1-5; D: NA; V: TRBV6-5; size: NA; CDR3: CASRGERWAQPQHF; DNA: TGTGCCAGCAGGGGGGAGAGATGGGCTCAGCCCCAGCATTTT
J: TRBJ1-1; D: NA; V: TRBV9; size: NA; CDR3: CASRPSGAGNTEAFF; DNA: TGTGCCAGCAGGCCATCTGGGGCTGGGAACACTGAAGCTTTCTTT
J: TRBJ1-3; D: NA; V: TRBV9; size: NA; CDR3: CASSAQQVSGNTIYF; DNA: TGTGCCAGCAGCGCCCAACAGGTCTCTGGAAACACCATATATTTT
J: TRBJ2-7; D: NA; V: TRBV6-6; size: few; CDR3: CASSVDSILSYEQYF; DNA: TGTGCCAGCAGTGTAGACAGCATCCTATCCTACGAGCAGTACTTC
J: TRBJ2-7; D: NA; V: TRBV28; size: NA; CDR3: CASSSKATYEQYF; DNA: TGTGCCAGCAGTTCTAAGGCAACCTACGAGCAGTACTTC
J: TRBJ2-1; D: TRBD2; V: TRBV13; size: NA; CDR3: CASSRTSGRVNEQFF; DNA: TGTGCCAGCAGCAGGACTAGCGGGAGGGTCAATGAGCAGTTCTTC
J: TRBJ2-1; D: NA; V: TRBV28; size: once; CDR3: CASSRTEKAYNEQFF; DNA: TGTGCCAGCAGTCGGACAGAGAAAGCCTACAATGAGCAGTTCTTC
J: TRBJ1-4; D: NA; V: TRBV5-6; size: NA; CDR3: CASSLKSGVLNEKLFF; DNA: TGTGCCAGCAGCTTGAAATCGGGGGTTTTAAATGAAAAACTGTTTTTT
J: TRBJ2-1; D: TRBD2; V: TRBV7-9; size: NA; CDR3: CASSPLAGDYNEQFF; DNA: TGTGCCAGCAGCCCACTAGCGGGAGACTACAATGAGCAGTTCTTC
J: TRBJ1-2; D: TRBD1; V: TRBV11-3; size: NA; CDR3: CASSFPRGTGGDYGYTF; DNA: TGTGCCAGCAGCTTCCCTAGGGGGACAGGGGGCGACTATGGCTACACCTTC